The subject of this entry is one TCR beta chain. MiXCR, run by TCRdb on the RT-PCR reads, gives a single entry per CDR3 protein. This sample has 150,000 to 200,000 distinct CDR3 sequences, with about 30% found just once. This specimen comes from a study of patients and donors after allogeneic stem cell transplantation. Trimming cost V 4 bases and J 4 bases; bases outside gene matches: 6. The germline CDR1 and CDR2 sequences are SGHDT and YYEEEE. The CDR3 is made up of 14 amino acids. Input material: blood, either unsorted or a sorted T cell fraction (not recorded which). The TCR originated in a human donor who was either an allogeneic HSCT recipient or a stem cell or donor lymphocyte infusion donor (not recorded which). It is not recorded whose cells these are; they may come from a transplant donor. The gene calls are TRBV5-6 and TRBJ2-3, with 7 bases that match TRBD1. The CDR3 DNA reads TGTGCCAGCAGCCCGGCTACAGGGGCAGATACGCAGTATTTT. Translating it yields CASSPATGADTQYF.